These 30 T cell receptor beta chains originate from one sample sequenced in a study of T cell repertoires and HLA-DP antigens. The table came from immunoSEQ multiplex PCR; TCRdb's copy has only in-frame clones and leaves some out. This table has approximately 86,000 clones, 86% appearing once. Antigens for these TCRs are unknown. Sequenced input: CD4+ T cells from PBMCs. The receptors derive from a man aged 45 to 65 in good health and CMV-seronegative.

V and J are TRBV6-1 and TRBJ1-1; a weak D match, TRBD1 (6 bases). This CDR3 has 13 residues. V was pared by 5 bases and J by 8 bases, with 15 bases between. Germline CDR1 is MNHNS and CDR2 is SASEGT. The CDR3 loop reads CASSRPGQQEAFF. CDR3 DNA sequence: TGTGCCAGCAGTAGACCCGGACAGCAAGAAGCTTTCTTT.

The V gene is TRBV7-8, the J gene TRBJ1-1; no reliable D call. The CDR3 extends over 15 amino acids. Trimming stripped 2 bases from V and 4 bases from J, with 14 bases between. CDR1 is SGHVS, CDR2 FQNEAQ, per germline. The CDR3 is CASSLLTGSSTEAFF. For the CDR3, the DNA is TGTGCCAGCAGCTTACTGACCGGATCGAGCACTGAAGCTTTCTTT.

The rearrangement joins TRBV5-6 to TRBJ2-5, with 14 bases matching TRBD2. The CDR3 sequence is 16 residues long. Trimming removed 0 bases from V and 4 bases from J; junction bases left unmatched: 2. CDR1 and CDR2 from the germline V gene are SGHDT and YYEEEE. The CDR3 DNA reads TGTGCCAGCAGCTTGGGACTAGCGGGGGGGCGAGAGACCCAGTACTTC. Its translation: CASSLGLAGGRETQYF.

V gene TRBV4-2 combines with J gene TRBJ2-7; TRBD1 matches 9 bases. With V trimmed by 0 bases and J by 4 bases, 4 bases remained unmatched. There are 15 residues in the CDR3. Germline V gene lookup returns CDR1 LGHNA and CDR2 YNFKEQ. The CDR3 DNA reads as TGTGCCAGCAGCCAAGAGACAGGGGGTTCTTACGAGCAGTACTTC. This gives the protein CASSQETGGSYEQYF.

The chain recombines TRBV30 with TRBJ2-3, with 7 bases that match TRBD2. J lost 5 bases, V lost 1 base, and 3 bases had no gene match. The CDR3 has 13 amino acids. CDR1 is GTSNPN and CDR2 is SVGIG in the germline V gene (reference sequence). The DNA for the CDR3 is TGTGCCTGGAGTGCCGGGAGGATAGATACGCAGTATTTT. This translates into CAWSAGRIDTQYF.

This clone was picked up one time. This chain uses TRBV7-9 with TRBJ2-4, with D hard to call. This CDR3 is 14 amino acids long. V was shortened by 0 bases and J by 1 base, with 4 bases between the two germline ends. Germline V gene data show CDR1 as SEHNR and CDR2 as FQNEAQ (reference sequence). The CDR3 DNA reads TGTGCCAGCAGCTTAGCCGAGGCCAAAAACATTCAGTACTTC. It codes for CASSLAEAKNIQYF. Full variable domain (rest looked up from reference TRBV7-9 and TRBJ2-4): DTGVSQNPRHKITKRGQNVTFRCDPISEHNRLYWYRQTLGQGPEFLTYFQNEAQLEKSRLLSDRFSAERPKGSFSTLEIQRTEQGDSAMYLCASSLAEAKNIQYFGAGTRLSVL.

This chain uses TRBV9 with TRBJ2-7; TRBD2 might be the D (6 bases). The CDR3 loop spans 14 amino acids. V was clipped by 0 bases and J by 0 bases, with 7 bases between them. CDR1 SGDLS and CDR2 YYNGEE come from the germline V gene. This CDR3 reads CASSVGGISYEQYF. The CDR3 nucleotides read TGTGCCAGCAGCGTAGGCGGGATCTCCTACGAGCAGTACTTC.

V and J are TRBV5-1 and TRBJ2-5; D not certain. Trimming removed 4 bases at V and 0 bases at J, with 7 bases between. This CDR3 comprises 13 residues. Germline CDR1 is SGHRS and CDR2 is YFSETQ. For the CDR3, the DNA is TGCGCCAGCAGCCCCCAGTACCAAGAGACCCAGTACTTC. Amino acids: CASSPQYQETQYF. The variable domain in full, with the rest retrieved from reference TRBV5-1 and TRBJ2-5, is KAGVTQTPRYLIKTRGQQVTLSCSPISGHRSVSWYQQTPGQGLQFLFEYFSETQRNKGNFPGRFSGRQFSNSRSEMNVSTLELGDSALYLCASSPQYQETQYFGPGTRLLVL.

Written as DNA, the CDR3 is TGTGCCAGCAAACTAGTAGCGGGGGCCCCCTACGAGCAGTACTTC. Residues: CASKLVAGAPYEQYF. The chain is built from TRBV2 and TRBJ2-7, with 9 bases identical to TRBD2. Germline V gene data show CDR1 as SNHLY and CDR2 as FYNNEI. CDR3 length equals 15 residues. Trimming removed 7 bases from V and 2 bases from J; junction bases left unmatched: 9.

The chain is built from TRBV11-2 and TRBJ2-7; D gene unclear. Germline assignment: CDR1 SGHAT and CDR2 FQNNGV. Deletions cut 2 bases from V and 2 bases from J, with 4 bases between. CDR3 length equals 12 residues. The CDR3 reads CASSLHTYEQYF. The CDR3, as DNA: TGTGCCAGCAGCTTACATACCTACGAGCAGTACTTC.

The chain has TRBV7-9 and TRBJ2-5; 8 bases fit TRBD2. CDR3 length: 17 amino acids. The V gene's germline CDR1 is SEHNR and CDR2 FQNEAQ (reference sequence). The V segment lost 3 bases and the J segment 3 bases; nucleotides outside the gene matches: 12. The CDR3 DNA reads TGTGCCAGCAGCTTTGGTTTGGCGGGAGGAATTGAAGAGACCCAGTACTTC. Protein sequence: CASSFGLAGGIEETQYF.

The chain employs TRBV10-3 and TRBJ2-3; a possible D gene is TRBD2 (5 bases). CDR1 ENHRY and CDR2 SYGVKD come from the germline V gene. The CDR3 runs to 14 residues. V lost 6 bases and J lost 6, with 16 bases in between. The CDR3 coding sequence is TGTGCCATCAGACCCTCCCCGGTAGCGGATACGCAGTATTTT. Translation: CAIRPSPVADTQYF.

By share, this clone ranks as medium-sized. The chain links TRBV7-8 to TRBJ1-5; weak D call: TRBD1 (5 bases). Germline V gives CDR1 SGHVS, CDR2 FQNEAQ. The CDR3 runs to 15 residues. With 1 base removed from V and 3 bases from J, the gap between germline ends came to 10 bases. CDR3 DNA sequence: TGTGCCAGCAGCTTAGGTCCAGGGAACAATCAGCCCCAGCATTTT. Protein: CASSLGPGNNQPQHF.

This clone was seen once. The chain has TRBV19 and TRBJ2-7; 10 nucleotides match TRBD1. Germline V gene lookup returns CDR1 LNHDA and CDR2 SQIVND (reference sequence). The CDR3 is made up of 16 amino acids. V lost 3 bases and J lost 2; bases outside the gene matches: 7. The CDR3, as DNA: TGTGCCAGTAGTATGTTATTCGGGACAGGGGCCTACGAGCAGTACTTC. Amino acids: CASSMLFGTGAYEQYF.

This clone was recorded once. This chain connects TRBV6-1 to TRBJ2-7, with 10 positions matching TRBD2. V was pared by 3 bases and J by 3 bases, with 5 bases of the junction left unmatched. The CDR3 runs to 15 residues. CDR1 MNHNS and CDR2 SASEGT come from the germline V gene. The CDR3 sequence is CASSDGASGGYEQYF. The CDR3 nucleotides are TGTGCCAGCAGTGATGGGGCTAGCGGGGGCTACGAGCAGTACTTC.

V gene TRBV6-1 combines with J gene TRBJ1-5, with a weak D call TRBD1 (5 bases). Germline CDR1 MNHNS, CDR2 SASEGT. V was shortened by 2 bases and J by 3 bases, with 8 bases between the two germline ends. CDR3 length equals 14 residues. The CDR3 coding sequence is TGTGCCAGCAGTGAAACAGGAATCAATCAGCCCCAGCATTTT. Its protein product is CASSETGINQPQHF.

V gene TRBV5-6 combines with J gene TRBJ1-1; 9 nucleotides agree with TRBD1. V gave up 0 bases and J gave up 5 bases; unmatched junction bases: 5. This CDR3 is built from 15 residues. CDR1 is SGHDT and CDR2 is YYEEEE in the germline V gene. CDR3 residues: CASSLADRGETEAFF. CDR3 DNA: TGTGCCAGCAGCTTGGCAGACAGGGGGGAGACTGAAGCTTTCTTT.

The chain is built from TRBV4-3 and TRBJ2-3, with D perhaps being TRBD1 or TRBD2 (7 bases each). The V gene's germline CDR1 is LGHNA and CDR2 YSLEER. With 1 base removed from V and 6 bases from J, the gap between germline ends came to 11 bases. The length of the CDR3 is 14 residues. For the CDR3, the DNA is TGCGCCAGCAGCCAAGGACAGGGAGGGGATACGCAGTATTTT. As protein: CASSQGQGGDTQYF.

The CDR3 sequence: CASSYSMGGEQYF. The CDR3 coding sequence is TGTGCCAGCAGTTACTCGATGGGTGGTGAGCAGTACTTC. The chain employs TRBV6-6 and TRBJ2-7; D is unclear. This CDR3 region has 13 residues. Germline loops: CDR1 MNHNY, CDR2 SVGAGI (reference sequence). The V end was cut by 0 bases, the J end by 7 bases, with 10 bases between.

The rearrangement links TRBV5-1 to TRBJ2-5, with D perhaps TRBD1 (5 bases). The CDR3 runs to 11 residues. V was pared by 4 bases and J by 5 bases, with 6 bases between. Per germline, CDR1 SGHRS and CDR2 YFSETQ. CDR3 coding DNA: TGCGCCAGCAGCGGGGCGGAGACCCAGTACTTC. As protein: CASSGAETQYF. Filled out from reference TRBV5-1 and TRBJ2-5, the complete variable domain reads KAGVTQTPRYLIKTRGQQVTLSCSPISGHRSVSWYQQTPGQGLQFLFEYFSETQRNKGNFPGRFSGRQFSNSRSEMNVSTLELGDSALYLCASSGAETQYFGPGTRLLVL.

The V call is TRBV5-1, the J call TRBJ1-2, with TRBD1 as a possible D gene (6 bases). The CDR3 runs 13 residues. CDR1 and CDR2 from the germline V gene are SGHRS and YFSETQ. V lost 2 bases to trimming and J lost 8 bases, with 13 bases between them. CDR3 protein: CASSFPGVDGYTF. The DNA for the CDR3 is TGCGCCAGCAGCTTCCCAGGGGTGGACGGCTACACCTTC.

The chain has TRBV5-1 and TRBJ1-1; D may be TRBD1 (6 bases). This CDR3 comprises 16 residues. Germline V gives CDR1 SGHRS, CDR2 YFSETQ. The V and J ends lost 4 bases and 3 bases respectively, with 19 bases between them. Here the CDR3 DNA reads TGCGCCAGCAGCCTTGCCATGACAGGCAGCTACACTGAAGCTTTCTTT. It specifies CASSLAMTGSYTEAFF.

This clone was observed a handful of times. The gene calls are TRBV30 and TRBJ1-5; D unclear. This CDR3 comprises 12 residues. CDR1 and CDR2 from the germline V gene are GTSNPN and SVGIG (reference sequence). Between the trimmed V and J ends, which lost 0 bases and 7 bases, there was a span of 7 bases. The CDR3 here is CAWSVGVQPQHF. The CDR3 DNA reads as TGTGCCTGGAGTGTCGGAGTGCAGCCCCAGCATTTT.

V usage is TRBV28 and J usage is TRBJ1-2; TRBD1 matches 9 bases. V dropped 5 bases and J dropped 1; count of bases not matched to a gene: 5. Looked up from germline, CDR1 is MDHEN and CDR2 is SYDVKM. The CDR3 sequence is 15 residues long. This chain's CDR3 is CASSDPGQGNYGYTF. The DNA of the CDR3 is TGTGCCAGCAGTGATCCGGGACAGGGTAACTATGGCTACACCTTC.

The V call is TRBV28, the J call TRBJ2-7, with TRBD1 as a possible D gene (6 bases). Trimming removed 6 bases from V and 1 base from J, with 7 bases in between. The germline CDR1 and CDR2 sequences are MDHEN and SYDVKM. There are 12 residues in the CDR3. The CDR3 bases are TGTGCCAGCAGCCAGGGGTCCTACGAGCAGTACTTC. Residues: CASSQGSYEQYF.

This clone appeared a single time. This chain joins TRBV5-1 and TRBJ1-6; 7 nucleotides match TRBD1. The J segment lost 4 bases and the V segment lost 4 bases, leaving 5 bases of the junction unmatched. This CDR3 has 15 residues. The V gene's germline CDR1 is SGHRS and CDR2 YFSETQ. This CDR3 reads CASSRTGQYNSPLHF. In DNA form, the CDR3 reads TGCGCCAGCAGCCGAACGGGACAGTATAATTCACCCCTCCACTTT.

The chain employs TRBV11-2 and TRBJ2-7; TRBD2 matches at 7 bases. The CDR3 contains 18 residues. Trimming removed 5 bases from V and 0 bases from J; junction bases left unmatched: 16. From germline, CDR1 is SGHAT and CDR2 FQNNGV. CDR3 loop: CASSPVSRGRQTSYEQYF. CDR3 bases: TGTGCCAGCAGCCCCGTGAGCCGCGGGAGACAAACCTCCTACGAGCAGTACTTC.

The chain has TRBV19 and TRBJ1-5; D perhaps matches TRBD1 (5 bases). Germline assignment: CDR1 LNHDA and CDR2 SQIVND (reference sequence). The CDR3 is made up of 16 amino acids. V shed 5 bases and J shed 5 bases, with 19 bases lying between them. The CDR3 loop is CASSPEWGVGDQPQHF. In DNA form, the CDR3 reads TGTGCCAGTAGTCCTGAATGGGGCGTCGGGGATCAGCCCCAGCATTTT.

This chain uses TRBV15 with TRBJ1-1; D gene ambiguous. The CDR3 extends over 16 amino acids. CDR1 LNHNV and CDR2 YYDKDF come from the germline V gene (reference sequence). Trimming shortened V by 0 bases and J by 0 bases, and 11 bases separated the two germline ends. CDR3 sequence reads: CATSRDRRSMNTEAFF. The CDR3 DNA sequence: TGTGCCACCAGCAGAGATCGCCGCAGCATGAACACTGAAGCTTTCTTT.

The chain has TRBV30 and TRBJ2-7; 8 bases match TRBD1. This CDR3 is built from 13 residues. Germline CDR1 GTSNPN, CDR2 SVGIG (reference sequence). V was clipped by 5 bases and J by 6 bases; unmatched bases: 9. CDR3 in amino acids: CAWGRDRYSEQYF. The CDR3 bases are TGTGCCTGGGGACGGGACAGGTATTCCGAGCAGTACTTC.